This is a list of T cell receptor beta chains from one sample in a study of radiation and T cells in renal cell carcinoma. Assay used: immunoSEQ multiplex PCR; TCRdb lists only in-frame clones, some missing. The profile shows around 95,000 clones, roughly 84% of them singletons. Source: blood, taken from a patient whose treatment included radiotherapy and nephrectomy. All receptors come from a man aged 55 to 70 with renal cell carcinoma. The conserved cysteine and the conserved F or W are not part of the CDR3 here.

v_call	j_call	cdr3_aa
TRBV4-3	TRBJ2-7	ASSQRLVDSYEQY
TRBV7-9	TRBJ2-3	ASSPAGGAQDTQY
TRBV29-1	TRBJ2-5	SVQTSGEETQY
TRBV6-1	TRBJ2-6	ASSFLGSGANVLT
TRBV19	TRBJ2-7	ASSPGQYYSYEQY
TRBV5-1	TRBJ2-7	ASSLGGTGAAYEQY
TRBV11-3	TRBJ2-1	ASSSRTSGPSSYNEQF
TRBV4-2	TRBJ2-3	ASSQDKRETQY
TRBV4-2	TRBJ2-3	ASSQSTGGAGDTQY
TRBV10-3	TRBJ1-1	AIEEGEDTEAF
TRBV7-8	TRBJ2-1	ASSWVGTGNEQF
TRBV27	TRBJ2-6	ASSAGSIRANVLT
TRBV7-2	TRBJ2-1	ASSDPGLAGNEQF
TRBV29-1	TRBJ2-5	SVALIGPSYPQY
TRBV18	TRBJ2-7	ASSPPLGQGNYEQY
TRBV5-5	TRBJ2-1	ASSFPVESSYNEQF
TRBV19	TRBJ2-5	ASSIRTSGQETQY
TRBV28	TRBJ1-1	ASSLRGLGAF
TRBV5-1	TRBJ2-7	ASSITGSYEQY
TRBV5-6	TRBJ1-2	ASSLGSPHGYT
TRBV7-9	TRBJ2-5	AYGDQETQY
TRBV7-2	TRBJ2-5	ASSLGGQAEETQY
TRBV2	TRBJ1-1	ASSEVRDRGPEAF
TRBV7-9	TRBJ2-5	ASSLALEATQY
TRBV28	TRBJ2-1	ASTALAAYNEQF
TRBV30	TRBJ1-5	AWSVSGAQPQH
TRBV7-2	TRBJ2-7	ASSWTSGAYEQY
TRBV9	TRBJ1-1	ASSVQGNTEAF
TRBV6-6	TRBJ2-1	ASSTRTPTNEQF
TRBV7-9	TRBJ1-5	ASSLGEAGLPRKNQPQH
TRBV7-2	TRBJ2-1	ASSLAPGGPSNEQF
TRBV5-1	TRBJ1-2	ASSLGQAALTYGYT
TRBV7-2	TRBJ1-1	ASSLDAGNTEAF
TRBV13	TRBJ1-1	ASSPWTGVDTEAF
TRBV27	TRBJ2-7	ASSRNRGPKSSYEQY
TRBV6-5	TRBJ2-7	ASSYWGSGRSHEQY
TRBV5-4	TRBJ2-3	ASSLGREAHTDTQY
TRBV5-4	TRBJ2-5	ASSSSGAAQETQY
TRBV5-1	TRBJ2-2	ASSLEGGAGELF
TRBV19	TRBJ2-5	ASSIGRDIQETQY
TRBV7-9	TRBJ1-4	ASSLGGAYEKLF
TRBV5-4	TRBJ2-1	ASSSLFARGRNEQF
TRBV6-1	TRBJ1-5	ASSELEVGQH